This TCR beta chain was observed in a study of post-analysis software for immune sequencing data. Study overall: Patients had relapsing-remitting, secondary progressive or progressive-relapsing multiple sclerosis; some lacked subtype.

As for this clonotype: Its antigen is unidentified.

Study findings and constraints: With TRBV5-6, TRBV5-1 and TRBV20-1 included, about five TRBV segments were more frequent in patients than in controls. The normalized Chao1 diversity of multiple sclerosis patients was significantly lower than that of controls. Strong same-batch co-clustering of samples appeared with F measure clustering.

Unique molecular identifiers were built into the TCR beta cDNA libraries. In TCRdb, the PCR reads were re-called with MiXCR into one record per CDR3 protein. The sample holds approximately 730,000 distinct CDR3 sequences, about 45% seen once. The CDR3 runs to 17 residues. The germline V gene encodes CDR1 LGHNA and CDR2 YNFKEQ. The chain couples TRBV4-2 to TRBJ2-4; 14 nucleotides match TRBD2. The end of the DNA is better explained by TRBJ2-7, so the J call may be wrong. The TCR sequence derives from a girl aged 10 to 17 with multiple sclerosis. The sequenced material came from blood. CDR3 bases: TGTGCCAGCAGCCAAGAGGGGACTAGCGGGAGTTCCTACGAGCAGTACTTC. It codes for CASSQEGTSGSSYEQYF.